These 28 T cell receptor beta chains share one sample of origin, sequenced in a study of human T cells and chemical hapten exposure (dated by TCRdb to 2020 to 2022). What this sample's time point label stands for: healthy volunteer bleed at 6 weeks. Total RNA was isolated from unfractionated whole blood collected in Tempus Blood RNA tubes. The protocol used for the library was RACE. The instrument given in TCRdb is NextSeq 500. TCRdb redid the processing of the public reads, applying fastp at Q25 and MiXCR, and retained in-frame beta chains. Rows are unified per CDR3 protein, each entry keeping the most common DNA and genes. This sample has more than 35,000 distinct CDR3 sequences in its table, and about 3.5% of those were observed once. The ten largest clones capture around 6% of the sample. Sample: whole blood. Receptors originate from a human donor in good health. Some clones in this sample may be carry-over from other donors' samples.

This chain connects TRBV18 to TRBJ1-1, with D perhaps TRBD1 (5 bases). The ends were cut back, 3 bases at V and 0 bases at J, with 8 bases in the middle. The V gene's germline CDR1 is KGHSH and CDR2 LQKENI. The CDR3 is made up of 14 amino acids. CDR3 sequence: CASSPTAMNTEAFF. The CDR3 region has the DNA TGTGCCAGCTCACCGACAGCCATGAACACTGAAGCTTTCTTT.

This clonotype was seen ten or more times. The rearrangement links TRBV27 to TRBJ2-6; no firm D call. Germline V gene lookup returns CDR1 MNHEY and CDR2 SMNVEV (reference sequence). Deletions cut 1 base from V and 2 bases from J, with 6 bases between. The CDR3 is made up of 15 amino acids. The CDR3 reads CASSLWSPGANVLTF. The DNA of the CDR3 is TGTGCCAGCAGTTTATGGAGTCCTGGGGCCAACGTCCTGACTTTC. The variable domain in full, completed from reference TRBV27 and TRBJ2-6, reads EAQVTQNPRYLITVTGKKLTVTCSQNMNHEYMSWYRQDPGLGLRQIYYSMNVEVTDKGDVPEGYKVSRKEKRNFPLILESPSPNQTSLYFCASSLWSPGANVLTFGAGSRLTVL.

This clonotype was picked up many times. CDR3 residues: CASSTGGMETQYF. The DNA for the CDR3 is TGTGCCAGTAGTACGGGAGGTATGGAGACCCAGTACTTC. The J gene is TRBJ2-5, the V gene TRBV19, with TRBD2 matching over 7 bases. This CDR3 contains 13 residues. Germline assignment: CDR1 LNHDA and CDR2 SQIVND (reference sequence). V dropped 4 bases and J dropped 5; count of bases not matched to a gene: 4.

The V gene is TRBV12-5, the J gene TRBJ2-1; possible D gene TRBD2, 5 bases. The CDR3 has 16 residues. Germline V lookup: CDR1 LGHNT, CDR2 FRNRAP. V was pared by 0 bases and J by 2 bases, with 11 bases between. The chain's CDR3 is CASGLVRERTYNEQFF. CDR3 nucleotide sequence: TGTGCTAGTGGTTTGGTACGAGAGCGGACCTACAATGAGCAGTTCTTC.

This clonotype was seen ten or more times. The CDR3 loop is CASSIALVYEQYF. In DNA, the CDR3 is TGTGCCAGTAGTATAGCTTTGGTCTACGAGCAGTACTTC. The chain joins TRBV19 to TRBJ2-7, with no clear D. The CDR3 loop spans 13 amino acids. Deletions cut 1 base from V and 3 bases from J, with 7 bases between. CDR1 is LNHDA, CDR2 SQIVND, per germline (reference sequence). Filled out from reference TRBV19 and TRBJ2-7, the complete variable domain reads DGGITQSPKYLFRKEGQNVTLSCEQNLNHDAMYWYRQDPGQGLRLIYYSQIVNDFQKGDIAEGYSVSREKKESFPLTVTSAQKNPTAFYLCASSIALVYEQYFGPGTRLTVT.

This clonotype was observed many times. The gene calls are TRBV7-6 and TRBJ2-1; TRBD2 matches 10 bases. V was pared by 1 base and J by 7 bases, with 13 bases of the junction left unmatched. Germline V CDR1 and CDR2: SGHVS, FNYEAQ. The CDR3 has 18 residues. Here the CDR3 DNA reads TGTGCCAGCAGCTTAGTCCTAGCGGGAGCCTCGTCAGGAAATGAGCAGTTCTTC. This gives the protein CASSLVLAGASSGNEQFF.

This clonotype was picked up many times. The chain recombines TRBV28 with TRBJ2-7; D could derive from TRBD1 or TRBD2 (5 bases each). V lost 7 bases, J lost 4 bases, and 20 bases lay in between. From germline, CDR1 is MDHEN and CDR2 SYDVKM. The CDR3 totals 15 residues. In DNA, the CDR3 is TGTGCCAGCATTCCCCGGGGACCCCGATGGTACGAGCAGTACTTC. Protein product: CASIPRGPRWYEQYF.

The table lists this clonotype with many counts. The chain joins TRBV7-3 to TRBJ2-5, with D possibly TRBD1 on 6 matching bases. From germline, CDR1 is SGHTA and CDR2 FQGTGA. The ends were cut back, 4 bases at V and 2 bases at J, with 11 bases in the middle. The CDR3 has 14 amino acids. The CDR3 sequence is CASSSGHGQETQYF. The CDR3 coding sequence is TGTGCCAGCAGCTCGGGACATGGTCAAGAGACCCAGTACTTC. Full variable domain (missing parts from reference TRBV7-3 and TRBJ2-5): GAGVSQTPSNKVTEKGKYVELRCDPISGHTALYWYRQSLGQGPEFLIYFQGTGAADDSGLPNDRFFAVRPEGSVSTLKIQRTERGDSAVYLCASSSGHGQETQYFGPGTRLLVL.

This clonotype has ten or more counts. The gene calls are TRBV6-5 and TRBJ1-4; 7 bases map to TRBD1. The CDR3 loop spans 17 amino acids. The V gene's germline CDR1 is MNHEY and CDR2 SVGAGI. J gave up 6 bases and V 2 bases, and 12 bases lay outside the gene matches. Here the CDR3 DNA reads TGTGCCAGCAGTTACCTACCTTTCGACAGGGAGGATGAAAAACTGTTTTTT. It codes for CASSYLPFDREDEKLFF.

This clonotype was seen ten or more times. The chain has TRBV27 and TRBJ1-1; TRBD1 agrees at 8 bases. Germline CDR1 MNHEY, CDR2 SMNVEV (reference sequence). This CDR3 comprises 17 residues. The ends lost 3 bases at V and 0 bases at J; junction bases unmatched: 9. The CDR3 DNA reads TGTGCCAGCAGTTTTCGCACAGGGGGTCTTATGAACACTGAAGCTTTCTTT. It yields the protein CASSFRTGGLMNTEAFF.

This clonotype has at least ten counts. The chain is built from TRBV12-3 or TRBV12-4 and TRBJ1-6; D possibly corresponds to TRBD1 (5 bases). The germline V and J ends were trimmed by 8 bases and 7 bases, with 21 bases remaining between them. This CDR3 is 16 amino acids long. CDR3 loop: CASVPRGPSGNSPLHF. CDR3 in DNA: TGTGCCAGCGTCCCCCGGGGACCCAGTGGGAATTCACCCCTCCACTTT.

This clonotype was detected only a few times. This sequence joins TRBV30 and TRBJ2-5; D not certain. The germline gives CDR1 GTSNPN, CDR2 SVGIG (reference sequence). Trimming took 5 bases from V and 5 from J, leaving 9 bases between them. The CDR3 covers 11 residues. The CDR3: CAWQQAETQYF. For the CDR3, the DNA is TGTGCCTGGCAGCAGGCGGAGACCCAGTACTTC.

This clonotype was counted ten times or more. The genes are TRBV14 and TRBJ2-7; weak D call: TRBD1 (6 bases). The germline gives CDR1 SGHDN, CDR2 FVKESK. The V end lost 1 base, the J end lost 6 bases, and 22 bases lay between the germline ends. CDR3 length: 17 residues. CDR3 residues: CASSQAPRGRGRPEQYF. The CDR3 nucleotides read TGTGCCAGCAGCCAAGCCCCCAGGGGACGAGGCCGGCCCGAGCAGTACTTC.

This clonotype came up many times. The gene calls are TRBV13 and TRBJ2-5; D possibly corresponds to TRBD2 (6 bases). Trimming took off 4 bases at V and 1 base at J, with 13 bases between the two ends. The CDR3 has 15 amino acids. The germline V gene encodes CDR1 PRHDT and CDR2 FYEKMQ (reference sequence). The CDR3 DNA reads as TGTGCCAGCAGCTCATCCCCGGGGGTCCAAGAGACCCAGTACTTC. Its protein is CASSSSPGVQETQYF.

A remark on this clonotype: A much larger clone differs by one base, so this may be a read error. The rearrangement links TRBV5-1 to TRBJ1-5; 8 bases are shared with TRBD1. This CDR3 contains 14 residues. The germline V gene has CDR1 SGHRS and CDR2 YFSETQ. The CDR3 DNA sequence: TGCACCAGCAGCCCTGGACAGGGAGGGCAGCCCCAGCATTTT. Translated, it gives CTSSPGQGGQPQHF.

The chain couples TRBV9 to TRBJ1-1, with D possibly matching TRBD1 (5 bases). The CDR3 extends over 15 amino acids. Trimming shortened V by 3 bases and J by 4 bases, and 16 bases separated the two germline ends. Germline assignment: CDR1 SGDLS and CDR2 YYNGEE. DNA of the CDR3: TGTGCCAGCAGCGGGATCGGGGGTTTCGGCACTGAAGCTTTCTTT. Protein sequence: CASSGIGGFGTEAFF. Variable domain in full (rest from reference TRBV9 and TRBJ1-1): DSGVTQTPKHLITATGQRVTLRCSPRSGDLSVYWYQQSLDQGLQFLIQYYNGEERAKGNILERFSAQQFPDLHSELNLSSLELGDSALYFCASSGIGGFGTEAFFGQGTRLTVV.

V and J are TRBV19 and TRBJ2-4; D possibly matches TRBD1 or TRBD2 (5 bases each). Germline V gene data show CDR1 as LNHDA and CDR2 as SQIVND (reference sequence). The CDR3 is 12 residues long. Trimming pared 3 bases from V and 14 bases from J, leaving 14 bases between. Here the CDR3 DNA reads TGTGCCAGTAGTATTAGGGGCGGACTGGAGTACTTC. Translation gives CASSIRGGLEYF.

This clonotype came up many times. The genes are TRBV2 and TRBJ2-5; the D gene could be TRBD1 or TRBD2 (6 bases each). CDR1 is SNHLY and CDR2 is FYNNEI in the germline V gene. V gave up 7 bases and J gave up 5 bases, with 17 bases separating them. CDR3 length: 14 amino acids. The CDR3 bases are TGTGCCAGCATCCCGACCGGGGGCGTGGAGACCCAGTACTTC. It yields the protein CASIPTGGVETQYF.

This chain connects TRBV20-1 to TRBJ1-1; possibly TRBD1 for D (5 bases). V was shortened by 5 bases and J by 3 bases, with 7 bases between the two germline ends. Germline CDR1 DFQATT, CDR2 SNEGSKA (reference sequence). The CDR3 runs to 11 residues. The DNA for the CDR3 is TGCAGTGCTGGGACCGACACTGAAGCTTTCTTT. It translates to CSAGTDTEAFF.

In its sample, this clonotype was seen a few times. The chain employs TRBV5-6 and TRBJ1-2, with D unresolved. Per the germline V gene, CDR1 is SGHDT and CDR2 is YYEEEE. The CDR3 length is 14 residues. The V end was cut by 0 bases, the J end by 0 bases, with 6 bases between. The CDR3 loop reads CASSLGQPNYGYTF. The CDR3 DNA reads TGTGCCAGCAGCTTGGGCCAGCCTAACTATGGCTACACCTTC.

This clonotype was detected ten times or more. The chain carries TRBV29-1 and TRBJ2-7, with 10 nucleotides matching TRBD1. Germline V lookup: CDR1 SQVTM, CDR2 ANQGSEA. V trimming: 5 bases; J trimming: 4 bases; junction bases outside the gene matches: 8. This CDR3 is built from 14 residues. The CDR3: CSVSTGTGVYEQYF. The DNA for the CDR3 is TGCAGCGTTTCGACCGGGACAGGGGTATACGAGCAGTACTTC.

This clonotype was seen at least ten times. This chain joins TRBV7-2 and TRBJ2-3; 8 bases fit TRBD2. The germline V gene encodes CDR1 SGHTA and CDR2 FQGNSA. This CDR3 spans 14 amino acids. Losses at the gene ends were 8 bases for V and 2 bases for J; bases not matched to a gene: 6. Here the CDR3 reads CASGGLALTDTQYF. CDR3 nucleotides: TGTGCCAGCGGCGGACTAGCTCTCACAGATACGCAGTATTTT.

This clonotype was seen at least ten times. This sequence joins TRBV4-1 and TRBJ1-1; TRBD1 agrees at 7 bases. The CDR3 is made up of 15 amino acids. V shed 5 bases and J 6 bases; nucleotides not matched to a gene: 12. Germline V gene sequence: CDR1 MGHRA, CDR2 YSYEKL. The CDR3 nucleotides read TGCGCCAGCAGCTCCCCTTGGACAGGAGAAGCTGAAGCTTTCTTT. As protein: CASSSPWTGEAEAFF.

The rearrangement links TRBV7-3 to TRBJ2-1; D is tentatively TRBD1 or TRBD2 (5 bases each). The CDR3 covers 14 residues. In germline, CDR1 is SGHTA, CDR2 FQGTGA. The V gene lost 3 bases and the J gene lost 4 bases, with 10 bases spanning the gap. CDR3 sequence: CASSFGTAYNEQFF. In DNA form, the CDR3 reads TGTGCCAGCAGCTTCGGGACCGCATACAATGAGCAGTTCTTC.

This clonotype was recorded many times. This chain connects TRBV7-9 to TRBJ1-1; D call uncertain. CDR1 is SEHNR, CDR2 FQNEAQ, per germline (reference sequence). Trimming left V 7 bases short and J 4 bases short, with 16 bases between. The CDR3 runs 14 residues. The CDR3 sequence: CASTLNAGSTEAFF. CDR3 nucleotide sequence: TGTGCCAGCACCCTAAATGCCGGGTCCACTGAAGCTTTCTTT. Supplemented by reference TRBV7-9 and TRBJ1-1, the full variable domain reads DTGVSQNPRHKITKRGQNVTFRCDPISEHNRLYWYRQTLGQGPEFLTYFQNEAQLEKSRLLSDRFSAERPKGSFSTLEIQRTEQGDSAMYLCASTLNAGSTEAFFGQGTRLTVV.

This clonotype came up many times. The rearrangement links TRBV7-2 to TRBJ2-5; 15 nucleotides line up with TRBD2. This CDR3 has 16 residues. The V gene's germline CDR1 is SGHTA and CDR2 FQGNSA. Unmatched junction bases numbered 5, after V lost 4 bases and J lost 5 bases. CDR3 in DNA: TGTGCCAGCAGCTCCAGGACTAGCGGGAGGGGTGAGACCCAGTACTTC. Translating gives CASSSRTSGRGETQYF.

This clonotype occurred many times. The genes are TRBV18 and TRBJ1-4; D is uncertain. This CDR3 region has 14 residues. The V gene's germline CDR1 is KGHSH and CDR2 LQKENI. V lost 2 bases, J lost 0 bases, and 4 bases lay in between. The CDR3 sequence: CASSPRATNEKLFF. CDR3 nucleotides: TGTGCCAGCTCACCAAGGGCAACTAATGAAAAACTGTTTTTT.

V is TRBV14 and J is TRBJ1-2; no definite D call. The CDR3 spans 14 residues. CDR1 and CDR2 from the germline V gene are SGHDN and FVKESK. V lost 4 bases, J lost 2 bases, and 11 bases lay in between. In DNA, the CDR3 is TGTGCCAGCAGCCTCCTCGGCCTAAACTATGGCTACACCTTC. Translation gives CASSLLGLNYGYTF.